A single TCR beta chain is shown here with its context. As yet, its antigen is unknown. Germline V lookup: CDR1 MNHEY, CDR2 SMNVEV (reference sequence). The CDR3 runs 15 residues. V shed 5 bases and J shed 0 bases, with 14 bases lying between them. Assay used: immunoSEQ multiplex PCR; TCRdb lists only in-frame clones, some missing. This sample yields roughly 20,000 clones, of which around 67% are seen a single time; 15% to 20% belongs to the top ten. CD4+ cells and CD8+ cells were each obtained through positive magnetic bead selection, and their purity was assessed by flow cytometry. This specimen comes from a study of somatic mutations in cytotoxic T cells in rheumatoid arthritis. Study-level results: Among rheumatoid arthritis patients and age-matched healthy controls, CD8+ T-cell clonality was not significantly different.

The sample consisted of CD8+ T cells sorted from blood. The receptor was isolated from an adult with rheumatoid arthritis. The J gene is TRBJ2-7, the V gene TRBV27; the D gene is possibly TRBD1 (6 bases). The CDR3 protein is CASSPDRSLSYEQYF. The CDR3 bases are TGTGCCAGCAGTCCGGACAGATCGCTCTCCTACGAGCAGTACTTC.